What follows describes a single T cell receptor (beta chain). TCRdb re-analysed the 5' RACE reads in MiXCR, keeping a single row per CDR3 protein. Among a few hundred thousand distinct CDR3 sequences, about 16% were seen once, and the ten largest hold less than 0.5%. The data were taken from a study of identical twins. This CDR3 spans 16 amino acids. Trimming took off 4 bases at V and 4 bases at J, with 19 bases between the two ends. CDR1 and CDR2 from the germline V gene are SGHAT and FQDESV (reference sequence). In addition, the sample was reused for a study of yellow fever vaccine responses in identical twins.

The source material was CD4+ T cells sorted from blood. The clonotype originates from a woman aged 18 to 35 in good health. J is TRBJ1-2 and V is TRBV11-1, with D perhaps TRBD1 (6 bases). CDR3 nucleotide sequence: TGTGCCAGCAGCTCGATGAACGACAGGCGTGCCTATGGCTACACCTTC. It codes for CASSSMNDRRAYGYTF.